This T cell receptor beta chain stems from a study of CD8 T cells in ankylosing spondylitis. CDR3 size: 15 residues. The V gene lost 0 bases and the J gene lost 0 bases, with 7 bases spanning the gap. The germline gives CDR1 SGDLS, CDR2 YYNGEE. MiXCR, applied by TCRdb to the 5' RACE reads, yields one record per CDR3 protein. The table lists about 30,000 distinct CDR3 sequences, around 5% of them singletons. This clonotype originated in a female donor with ankylosing spondylitis or in good health (not recorded which). This chain uses TRBV9 with TRBJ2-1, with D unresolved. Sequenced: blood, either unsorted or a sorted T cell fraction (not recorded which). The CDR3 is CASSVDVSSYNEQFF. The CDR3 coding sequence is TGTGCCAGCAGCGTAGATGTAAGCTCCTACAATGAGCAGTTCTTC.